The clone carrying this T cell receptor beta chain was seen many times. Antigen unknown. The data belong to a study of blood T cells in healthy people across ages. Whole-study findings and limits: Bulk PBMC profiling left naive and antigen-experienced comparisons inconclusive. In the absence of known donor CMV status, changes in expanded clonotypes were possibly confounded. With naive T cell percentage, TCR beta diversity showed a strong correlation.

Primed by a sample-barcoded 5' primer and a J-beta primer mix, a second PCR proceeded for 7 to 11 cycles. The template-switch adaptor, which had 12 random nucleotides, put a tag on each cDNA molecule. TCRdb processed the 5' RACE reads anew with MiXCR; each CDR3 protein has one entry. Of around 690,000 distinct CDR3 sequences listed, 58% were seen once; the top ten hold roughly 34%. Losses at the gene ends were 4 bases for V and 5 bases for J; bases not matched to a gene: 13. CDR3 length: 16 amino acids. Per germline, CDR1 LGHDT and CDR2 YNNKEL (reference sequence). The origin of this receptor is a man aged 60-69 years in good health. Sample: blood. The chain has TRBV3-1 and TRBJ2-5, with 7 bases that match TRBD2. The CDR3 DNA reads as TGTGCCAGCAGCCCAGGACTAGAGATTTACATGGAGACCCAGTACTTC. As protein: CASSPGLEIYMETQYF.